Sequencing of this TCR beta chain was carried out in a study of identical twins (dated by TCRdb to the mid-2010s). For the wider study: TCR alpha and beta repertoires from monozygotic twins, unrelated adults of various ages and cord blood were deep-sequenced to test whether fetal clonotypes persist. Replicate twin experiments were performed at different times using different library preparation protocols to rule out contamination.

Paper-wide results and their limitations: A weaker excess of twin sharing was found in beta out-of-frame sequences because the signal-to-noise ratio was lowered by fewer shared sequences. Compared with coincidental sharing between unrelated individuals, an excess of low generation-probability sequences was observed among out-of-frame TCR alpha sequences shared between twins. Abundant cord blood beta clonotypes carried fewer insertions; young adult naive repertoires showed a weaker similar trend, while memory repertoires showed none. In monozygotic twins, out-of-frame TCR alpha sharing was systematically underestimated by recombination models, although the models agreed with sharing between unrelated individuals. Invariant T cells such as MAIT and iNKT could partly confound zero-insertion analyses, although diverse VJ usage argued against such confounding for most clonotypes. Conclusions relied on cross-sectional statistical analysis, since the same donors could not be followed over many years.

In this sample, this clonotype turned up a few times. Which antigen it targets is not known. The sample holds no much larger clone one base away, and base qualities are not on file. Every donor in the study was a healthy Caucasian. Three pairs of female monozygotic twins, all aged about 18 to 30 years, were included in the twin cohort. Positive isolation kits from Invitrogen were used to isolate CD4+ and CD8+ T cell populations. Library creation used 5' RACE. The listed sequencing device is Illumina HiSeq 2000. Template switching added a universal primer binding site, and the final cDNA carried a unique molecular identifier that allowed TCR cDNA molecules to be counted accurately. Specific primers in the conserved constant-segment region were used to synthesize first-strand cDNA for TCR alpha and beta chains. Each cDNA library was double barcoded, with a SMART-Mk sample barcode plus Illumina barcodes, to control for contamination. Two successive PCR steps introduced TruSeq adapter sequences along with Illumina sample barcodes. TCR alpha and beta cDNA libraries were sequenced on the Illumina HiSeq platform with custom primers. On the study's bioinformatics: MiGEC processed the raw reads to extract unique molecular identifiers, while MiXCR was used to determine the CDR3 positions. For each individual, recombination models were inferred using an EM algorithm with the repgenHMM and IGoR tools. Shared clonotype analysis was performed with the tcR package in R, normalizing sharing by the product of cloneset sizes. To study raw recombination free of thymic and clonal selection effects, out-of-frame nonproductive sequences were analyzed. Starting from the raw public reads, TCRdb applied fastp trimming at Q25, assembled clones with MiXCR and retained in-frame beta chains. Rows with a matching CDR3 protein are joined into one entry that keeps the most common DNA and genes. TCRdb's processing, not the study's, gives the V and J calls here. The sample table shows over 500,000 distinct CDR3 sequences, and roughly a fifth are seen once. The top ten constitute 0.8% to 1% of the sample.

The sample was also linked to a second study, of T cells expressing NK-cell markers. From that second study: Three sorted T-cell subsets (CD3+CD56+NKG2C+, CD3+CD56+NKG2C- and CD3+CD56-NKG2C+) from several donors had their TCR beta-chain repertoires profiled. Seven of the eight sequenced donors were HCMV-seropositive and one was HCMV-seronegative. In several experiments an anti-gammadeltaTCR antibody was added to restrict sorting to alphabetaTCR-expressing T cells. In six donors, the dominant CD3+CD56+NKG2C+ clonotypes were found to rank among the top 10 CD8+ clonotypes and to make up about 1.0-7.0% of CD8+ T cells. Those dominant clonotypes were again the most abundant among CD3+CD56-NKG2C+ cells in several donors, at about 25-60.1%. It remained unclear whether the expanded NKG2C-expressing T cell clones were specific for HCMV antigens. The eight sequenced donors were randomly selected healthy volunteers, three men and five women. HCMV-specific IgG was detected in serum with a commercial ELISA kit to determine HCMV serostatus. MIGEC was used to demultiplex reads and group reads by UMI, and MiTCR was used to assemble and quantify clonotypes. To remove erroneous sequences, TCR cDNA sequences were retained only when supported by two or more reads. The tcR package was used for downstream repertoire analysis, with clonotypes matched between fractions based on CDR3 nucleotide sequence plus V segment. VDJmatch was used to annotate antigen specificity against VDJdb, with one amino acid substitution allowed in CDR3.

Source material: CD4+ T cells sorted from blood. The sequence derives from a woman between 18 and 29 years old in good health.

The sequence in DNA is TGTGCCAGCAGCCAAGAAAGGGTTACAGGGGGAAGCAGGGAGACCCAGTACTTC. This yields the protein CASSQERVTGGSRETQYF. In this chain, TRBV4-2 is recombined with TRBJ2-5; 8 middle bases align to TRBD1. The germline V gene supplies CDR1 LGHNA and CDR2 YNFKEQ. V loses 0 bases at its end and J loses 5 bases; junction bases beyond the gene matches: 14. Taken from cysteine to phenylalanine, the CDR3 has 18 residues. The kept DNA is CDR3 alone, 54 bases in frame from the first base.